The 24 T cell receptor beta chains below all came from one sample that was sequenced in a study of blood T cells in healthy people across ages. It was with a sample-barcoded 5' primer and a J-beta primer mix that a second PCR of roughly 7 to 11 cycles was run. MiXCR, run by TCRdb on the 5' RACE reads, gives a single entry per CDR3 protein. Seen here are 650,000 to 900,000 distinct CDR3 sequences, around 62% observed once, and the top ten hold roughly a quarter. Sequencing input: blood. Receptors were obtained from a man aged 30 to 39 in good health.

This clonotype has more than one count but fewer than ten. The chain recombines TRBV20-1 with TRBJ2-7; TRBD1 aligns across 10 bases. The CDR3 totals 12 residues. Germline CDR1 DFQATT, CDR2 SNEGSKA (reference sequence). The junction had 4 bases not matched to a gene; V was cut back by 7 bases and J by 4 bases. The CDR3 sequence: CSGWTGGYEQYF. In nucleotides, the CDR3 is TGCAGTGGATGGACAGGGGGGTACGAGCAGTACTTC.

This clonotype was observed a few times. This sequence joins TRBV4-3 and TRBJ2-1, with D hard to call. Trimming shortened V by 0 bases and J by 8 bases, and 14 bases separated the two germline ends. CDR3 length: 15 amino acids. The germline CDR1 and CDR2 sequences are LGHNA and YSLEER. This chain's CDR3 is CASSQDLMDDYEQFF. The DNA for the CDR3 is TGCGCCAGCAGCCAAGATTTGATGGACGACTATGAGCAGTTCTTC.

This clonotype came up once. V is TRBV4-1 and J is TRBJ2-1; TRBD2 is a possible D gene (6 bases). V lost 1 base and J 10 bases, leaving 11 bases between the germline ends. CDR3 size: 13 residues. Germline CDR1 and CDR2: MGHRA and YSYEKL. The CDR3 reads CASSQGRAGEQFF. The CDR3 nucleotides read TGCGCCAGCAGCCAAGGACGGGCGGGAGAGCAGTTCTTC.

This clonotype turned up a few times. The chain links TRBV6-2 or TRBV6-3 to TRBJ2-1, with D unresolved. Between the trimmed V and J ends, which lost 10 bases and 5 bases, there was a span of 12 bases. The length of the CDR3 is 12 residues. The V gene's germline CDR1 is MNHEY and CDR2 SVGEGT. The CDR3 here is CATYGRNNEQFF. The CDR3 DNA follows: TGTGCCACCTATGGCCGAAACAATGAGCAGTTCTTC.

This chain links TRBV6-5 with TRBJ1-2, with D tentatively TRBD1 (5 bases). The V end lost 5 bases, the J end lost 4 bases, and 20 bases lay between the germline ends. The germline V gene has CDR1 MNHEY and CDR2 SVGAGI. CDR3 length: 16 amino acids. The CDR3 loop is CASSPHVQGRGYGYTF. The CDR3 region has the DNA TGTGCCAGCAGTCCCCACGTCCAGGGTAGGGGCTATGGCTACACCTTC.

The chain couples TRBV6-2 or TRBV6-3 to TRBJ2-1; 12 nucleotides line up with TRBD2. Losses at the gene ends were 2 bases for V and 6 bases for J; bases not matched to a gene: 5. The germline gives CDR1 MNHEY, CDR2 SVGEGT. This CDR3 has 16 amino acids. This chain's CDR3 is CASSYRTSGVVNEQFF. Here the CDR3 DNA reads TGTGCCAGCAGTTACCGGACTAGCGGGGTAGTCAATGAGCAGTTCTTC.

This chain's CDR3 is CASAGGTRYYGYTF. The CDR3 nucleotides read TGTGCCAGCGCGGGGGGGACTAGATACTATGGCTACACCTTC. V usage is TRBV7-9 and J usage is TRBJ1-2; D perhaps matches TRBD1 (5 bases). V lost 8 bases and J 3 bases, leaving 16 bases between the germline ends. Germline V lookup: CDR1 SEHNR, CDR2 FQNEAQ (reference sequence). This CDR3 has 14 residues.

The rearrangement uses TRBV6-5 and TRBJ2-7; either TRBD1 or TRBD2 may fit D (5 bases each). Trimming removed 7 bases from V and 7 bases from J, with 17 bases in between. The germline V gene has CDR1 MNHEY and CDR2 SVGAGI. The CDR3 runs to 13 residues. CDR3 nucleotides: TGTGCCAGCACCCGTAGCCGAGGGGATGAGCAGTACTTC. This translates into CASTRSRGDEQYF.

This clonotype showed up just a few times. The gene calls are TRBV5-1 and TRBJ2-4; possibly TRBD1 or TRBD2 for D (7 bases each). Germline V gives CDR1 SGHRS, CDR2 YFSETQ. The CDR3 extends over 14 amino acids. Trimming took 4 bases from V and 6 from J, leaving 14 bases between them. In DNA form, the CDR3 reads TGCGCCAGCAGCGGGGGGGACAGTCTAAACATTCAGTACTTC. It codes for CASSGGDSLNIQYF.

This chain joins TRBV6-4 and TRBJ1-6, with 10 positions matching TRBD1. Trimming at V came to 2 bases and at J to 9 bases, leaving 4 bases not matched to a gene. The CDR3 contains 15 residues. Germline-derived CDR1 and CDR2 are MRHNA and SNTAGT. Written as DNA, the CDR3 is TGTGCCAGCAGTGACGAAGGACAGGGGGTTTCACCCCTCCACTTT. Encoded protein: CASSDEGQGVSPLHF.

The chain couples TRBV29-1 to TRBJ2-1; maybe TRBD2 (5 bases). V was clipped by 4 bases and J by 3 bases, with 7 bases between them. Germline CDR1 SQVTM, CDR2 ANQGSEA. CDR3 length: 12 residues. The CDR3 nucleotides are TGCAGCGTTGTGGGAGTCTACAATGAGCAGTTCTTC. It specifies CSVVGVYNEQFF.

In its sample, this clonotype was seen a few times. CDR3 residues: CSARDKGAGPQYF. As DNA, the CDR3 is TGCAGTGCTAGAGATAAGGGAGCGGGTCCGCAGTATTTT. The rearrangement links TRBV20-1 to TRBJ2-3, with TRBD2 as a possible D gene (6 bases). The CDR3 has 13 amino acids. V lost 0 bases and J 10 bases, leaving 14 bases between the germline ends. Germline CDR1 reads DFQATT; CDR2 reads SNEGSKA (reference sequence).

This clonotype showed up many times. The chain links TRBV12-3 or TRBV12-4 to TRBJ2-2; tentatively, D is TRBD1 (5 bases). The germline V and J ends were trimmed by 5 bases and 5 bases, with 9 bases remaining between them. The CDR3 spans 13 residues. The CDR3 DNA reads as TGTGCCAGCAGTCTCCAGGGTACCGGGGAGCTGTTTTTT. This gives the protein CASSLQGTGELFF.

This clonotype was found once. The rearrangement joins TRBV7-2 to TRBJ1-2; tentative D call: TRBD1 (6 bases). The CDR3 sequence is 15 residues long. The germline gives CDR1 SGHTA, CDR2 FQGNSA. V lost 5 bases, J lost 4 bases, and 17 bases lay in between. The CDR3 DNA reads TGTGCCAGCAGCCCGACCTTCGGGGGCACCTATGGCTACACCTTC. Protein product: CASSPTFGGTYGYTF.

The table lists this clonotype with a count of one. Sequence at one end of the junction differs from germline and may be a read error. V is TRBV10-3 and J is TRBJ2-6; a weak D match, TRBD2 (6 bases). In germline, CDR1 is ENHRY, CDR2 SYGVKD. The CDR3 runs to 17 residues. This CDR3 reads CVISVSEGKAGANVLTF. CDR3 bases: TGTGTCATCAGTGTATCGGAGGGGAAGGCTGGGGCCAACGTCCTGACTTTC.

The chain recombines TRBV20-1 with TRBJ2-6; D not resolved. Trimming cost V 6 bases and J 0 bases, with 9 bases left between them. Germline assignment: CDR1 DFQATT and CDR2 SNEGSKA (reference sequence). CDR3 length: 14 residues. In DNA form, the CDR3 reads TGCAGTGCCCTAACCCCCTCTGGGGCCAACGTCCTGACTTTC. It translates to CSALTPSGANVLTF.

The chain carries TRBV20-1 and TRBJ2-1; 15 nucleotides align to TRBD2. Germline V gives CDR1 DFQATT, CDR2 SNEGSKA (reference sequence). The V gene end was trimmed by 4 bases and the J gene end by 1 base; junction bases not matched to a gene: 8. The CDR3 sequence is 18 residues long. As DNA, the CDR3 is TGCAGTGCTACCAGGACTAGCGGGGGGGCCTTGTCCTACAATGAGCAGTTCTTC. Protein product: CSATRTSGGALSYNEQFF.

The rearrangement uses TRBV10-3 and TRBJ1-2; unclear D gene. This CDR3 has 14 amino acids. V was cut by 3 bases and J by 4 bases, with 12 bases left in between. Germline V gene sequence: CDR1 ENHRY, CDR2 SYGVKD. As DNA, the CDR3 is TGTGCCATCAGTGATCTGAATTTACTCTATGGCTACACCTTC. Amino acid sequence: CAISDLNLLYGYTF.

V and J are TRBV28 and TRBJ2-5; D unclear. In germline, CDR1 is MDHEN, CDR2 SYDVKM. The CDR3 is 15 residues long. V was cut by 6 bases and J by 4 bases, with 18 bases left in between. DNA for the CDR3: TGTGCCAGCAGCCTAACGGGTCCGGCGGTAGAGACCCAGTACTTC. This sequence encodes CASSLTGPAVETQYF.

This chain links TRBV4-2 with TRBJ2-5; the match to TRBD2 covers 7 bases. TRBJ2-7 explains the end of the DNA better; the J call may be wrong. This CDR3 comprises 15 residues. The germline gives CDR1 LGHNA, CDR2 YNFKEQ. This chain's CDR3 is CASSPPGLKDYEQYF. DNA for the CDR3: TGTGCCAGCAGCCCGCCGGGACTAAAGGATTACGAGCAGTACTTC.

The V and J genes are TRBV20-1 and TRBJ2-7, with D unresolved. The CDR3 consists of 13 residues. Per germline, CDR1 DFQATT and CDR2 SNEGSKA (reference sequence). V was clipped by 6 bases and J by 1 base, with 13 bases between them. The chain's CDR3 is CSAHRVQSYEQYF. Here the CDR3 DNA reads TGCAGTGCGCACCGCGTACAATCCTACGAGCAGTACTTC.

The chain's CDR3 is CAGNRGNENIQYF. CDR3 sequence (DNA): TGTGCCGGAAACAGGGGGAACGAAAACATTCAGTACTTC. The gene calls are TRBV28 and TRBJ2-7; 8 bases agree with TRBD1. The J call may not be correct, given that the DNA end is closer to TRBJ2-4. Germline CDR1 and CDR2: MDHEN and SYDVKM. The CDR3 is made up of 13 amino acids.

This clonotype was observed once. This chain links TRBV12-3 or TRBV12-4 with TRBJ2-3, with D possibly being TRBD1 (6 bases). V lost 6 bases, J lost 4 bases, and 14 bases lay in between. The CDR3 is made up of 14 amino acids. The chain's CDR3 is CASRITGTSDTQYF. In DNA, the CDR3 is TGTGCCAGCAGAATAACAGGGACCTCAGATACGCAGTATTTT.

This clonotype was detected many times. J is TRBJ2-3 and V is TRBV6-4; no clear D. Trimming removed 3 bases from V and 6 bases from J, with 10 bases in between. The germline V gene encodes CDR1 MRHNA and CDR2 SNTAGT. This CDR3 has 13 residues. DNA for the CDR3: TGTGCCAGCAGTGAACAGAGGCACGATACGCAGTATTTT. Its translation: CASSEQRHDTQYF.